This T cell receptor beta chain was documented in a study of blood T cell repertoires in COVID-19. Study overall: COVID-19 samples collected from the United States, Italy and Spain covered acute and convalescent phases.

Between the trimmed V and J ends, which lost 5 bases and 3 bases, there was a span of 16 bases. CDR1 and CDR2 (germline): LNHDA, SQIVND (reference sequence). CDR3 length: 15 residues. Original processing methods: Estimation of nucleated cell counts relied on the amplification of reference gene primers. TCRdb's table, derived via immunoSEQ multiplex PCR, lists solely in-frame clones and lacks some. V, J and clone size were drawn from that table, and D and trimming were deduced from the DNA. The table lists more than 95,000 clones, over 65% of them singletons. The TCR originated in a man in his thirties or forties with acute or convalescent COVID-19. Sequencing used peripheral blood. The chain combines TRBV19 with TRBJ1-2, with D unclear. The CDR3 spells CASSVSRQNDYGYTF. Written as DNA, the CDR3 is TGTGCCAGTAGTGTCTCCAGGCAGAATGACTATGGCTACACCTTC.